The T cell receptor beta chain under discussion was sequenced for a study of shared clonotypes between healthy human individuals (dated by TCRdb to about 2020). For the study in its entirety: The cohort included a few men and a couple of women between 18 and 49 years of age. For each donor, three plates each were used for CD4 naive and CD4 memory, two plates were used for CD8 naive, and one plate was used for CD8 memory. To estimate repertoire size and how much clonotype sharing occurs between individuals, the study deeply sequenced the blood TCR repertoires of about five healthy adults. To increase sequencing depth and limit assay-specific biases, different laboratories used diverse techniques to prepare libraries and sequence TCR repertoires. Between about 0.8 and 9 billion PBMCs per donor were obtained by leukapheresis.

Using the deep immunoSEQ assay, multiplex PCR amplified TCR CDR3 regions from genomic DNA. Genomic DNA extracted from each cell subset was distributed evenly over all wells of several immunoSEQ 96-well plates, and each plate served as one replicate. For sorted subsets, around 0.2 ug of genomic DNA, equivalent to some 33,000 T cell genomes, went into each replicate PCR. The purified libraries were quantified using a Qubit 3.0 fluorometer, sized with a Bioanalyzer 2100, and then quantified again using the KAPA Library Quantification kit. A separate single-read 150-cycle Illumina NextSeq 550 flow cell was used to sequence each immunoSEQ 96-well plate. The paper's data handling went like this. The immunoSEQ output contained only junctional sequences without quality scores, so filtering could not match that applied to full-length reads. Sequences were annotated with PyIR, a Python wrapper for IgBLAST v1.9, and V/J genes and CDR3 were assigned using IMGT germline references. Reads were filtered out if the reads had weak V/J assignments (E-value above 1e-6), no CDR3, stop codons, out-of-frame junctions, or ambiguous translated residues. V3J clonotypes were defined as sequences sharing the same inferred V gene, J gene, and CDR3 amino acid sequence. Percentage overlap between repertoires was calculated by dividing the number of shared unique clonotypes by the size of the smaller repertoire. RTK rarefaction, the Chao1 estimator, and Recon v2.1 estimates of unobserved clonotypes were used to assess repertoire richness. Generation probabilities were computed with OLGA for all TCRbeta clonotypes obtained by the gDNA method from a few donors. TCRdb limited this immuneACCESS table to in-frame rearrangements with V and J called. A share of clones is missing; checked studies link under half to unresolved V genes, and the rest is unexplained. The V and J calls and clone size come from that table; D and trimming were worked out from the DNA. The sample yields a few million clones; approximately 92% were counted once. The top ten hold more than 1.5% of the sample.

Results the study describes overall, beyond this receptor: Pairwise subsampling indicated that sequencing depth was expected to affect the degree of clonotype sharing among donors. Across a handful of donors, roughly 5.4% of naive CD4, approximately 4% of naive CD8, approximately 2.5% of memory CD4, and about 0.44% of memory CD8 clonotypes were shared. Estimated clonotype richness was generally larger for naive than for memory subsets. Because the study included a small number of donors, the genetic and exposure-history diversity represented was limited. Sampling was limited to blood, and TCR repertoires in tissue likely differ from TCR repertoires in blood. Even with the large sequencing depth, rarefaction of the sorted-subset datasets indicated that sequencing was incomplete. Higher generation probabilities were observed for clonotypes shared by all four sorted-subset donors than for non-shared clonotypes.

Trimmed from V: 7 bases; trimmed from J: 0 bases; junction bases lacking a gene match: 11. From cysteine to phenylalanine, the CDR3 is 18 amino acids long. The kept DNA is CDR3 alone, 54 bases in frame from the first base. Looking up the germline V gene (reference sequence) yields CDR1 LNHDA and CDR2 SQIVND. CD8 naive samples were CD45RO-negative cells positively selected for CCR7, giving a CD45RA+CCR7+ population that excluded TemRA cells. Donors were healthy HIV-negative adults with no recently reported acute infections or vaccinations. Only Caucasian adults living in Nashville, Tennessee, USA were represented among the donors. Blood was obtained by leukapheresis, after which PBMCs were separated by Ficoll-Histopaque density gradient centrifugation and cryopreserved in liquid nitrogen vapor phase. Analytical flow cytometry was used to check the purity and quantity of every magnetically sorted T cell population. Genomic DNA was isolated from every sorted fraction and measured by UV absorbance on a Nanodrop 2000c.

To note about this clone: The target of this receptor is not known. The sample holds no much larger clone one base away, and base qualities are not on file.

This TCR was recovered from a man in his late teens or twenties in good health. Some clones in this sample may be carry-over from other donors' samples. The sequencing sample was made of naive CD8+ T cells from PBMCs. This specimen's cell subset or site label, interpreted: CD45RA+CCR7+. This chain joins TRBV19 to TRBJ2-2; the central 10 bases match TRBD2. This receptor has the CDR3 CASTRLAGITSNTGELFF. The nucleotide sequence reads as follows: TGTGCCAGTACAAGACTAGCGGGCATAACCTCGAACACCGGGGAGCTGTTTTTT.